The source of this T cell receptor (beta chain) is a study of radiotherapy plus CTLA-4 blockade in lung cancer. On the study more broadly: Objective responses arose in over 15% of patients, and 25% to 35% experienced disease control. Whole-study results and caveats: In blood, after radiotherapy plus ipilimumab, tumor-derived TCR clones expanded. Dynamics of early blood T cell clones, together with interferon-beta, were reportedly the best predictors of response.

It was focal radiation plus CTLA-4 blockade with ipilimumab that patients with chemo-refractory metastatic non-small-cell lung cancer received. The protocol was immunoSEQ multiplex PCR, while the TCRdb copy is restricted to in-frame clones and leaves out a portion. The table shows approximately 65,000 clones, with approximately 80% occurring only once. V shed 4 bases and J shed 8 bases, with 11 bases lying between them. There are 13 residues in the CDR3. The germline gives CDR1 SEHNR, CDR2 FQNEAQ (reference sequence). In this sample, this clone turned up a few times. The antigen is undetermined. The input for sequencing was peripheral blood, taken from a patient treated with radiotherapy plus ipilimumab. The receptor comes from a human donor with non-small cell lung cancer who had a complete response to radiotherapy plus ipilimumab. The gene calls are TRBV7-9 and TRBJ1-4; D uncertain. The CDR3 DNA reads TGTGCCAGCAGCTCCCCGAGAGTGGAAAAACTGTTTTTT. It yields the protein CASSSPRVEKLFF.